This entry lists 8 T cell receptor beta chains sequenced from one sample in a study of glioma-infiltrating T cells. The iRepertoire nested amplicon-rescue multiplex PCR amplified TCR alpha and beta CDR3s from RNA. TCRdb itself ran the multiplex PCR reads through MiXCR, one entry per CDR3 protein. The data contain 90,000 or so distinct CDR3 sequences, 35% to 45% of them singletons. Specimen: glioma tissue, nonneoplastic brain tissue, or PBMCs (not recorded which). These TCRs come from a human donor with low-grade glioma or glioblastoma, undergoing nonglioma brain surgery, or in good health (not recorded which).

A remark on this clonotype: Because it lacks the conserved phenylalanine or tryptophan at the end, this CDR3 is likely a read error. The CDR3 sequence is CSASHRGASLAGNTIYS. The CDR3 nucleotides read TGCAGTGCTAGCCACCGCGGGGCATCCTTGGCTGGAAACACCATATATTCT. This chain joins TRBV20-1 and TRBJ1-3, with D tentatively TRBD1 (5 bases). Trimming cost V 3 bases and J 2 bases, with 20 bases left between them. Germline loops: CDR1 DFQATT, CDR2 SNEGSKA (reference sequence). This CDR3 has 17 amino acids.

This rearrangement joins TRBV7-6 to TRBJ2-3, with D possibly being TRBD1 (7 bases). The CDR3 is 16 residues long. Germline V gene lookup returns CDR1 SGHVS and CDR2 FNYEAQ. V was pared by 2 bases and J by 12 bases, with 24 bases between. CDR3 sequence (DNA): TGTGCCAGCAGCTTAAAGGGGGGACAGAGGGCTACGACACAGTATTTT. Translating gives CASSLKGGQRATTQYF.

In its sample, this clonotype was seen many times. V gene TRBV6-2 or TRBV6-3 combines with J gene TRBJ2-5; weak D call: TRBD2 (5 bases). CDR3 length equals 14 residues. CDR1 and CDR2 from the germline V gene are MNHEY and SVGEGT. V was shortened by 5 bases and J by 5 bases, with 15 bases between the two germline ends. The CDR3 DNA reads TGTGCCAGCAGTCGAGGGCAACCCCCGGAGACCCAGTACTTC. Its protein product is CASSRGQPPETQYF.

This clonotype was observed a few times. CDR3 sequence: CASSLMGPNTGELFF. The CDR3 region has the DNA TGTGCCAGCAGCTTGATGGGGCCGAACACCGGGGAGCTGTTTTTT. The V gene is TRBV5-4, the J gene TRBJ2-2; D may be TRBD1 (5 bases). This CDR3 has 15 amino acids. The germline V gene encodes CDR1 SGHNT and CDR2 YYREEE (reference sequence). Trimming stripped 1 base from V and 0 bases from J, with 7 bases between. Complete variable domain (other parts from reference TRBV5-4 and TRBJ2-2): ETGVTQSPTHLIKTRGQQVTLRCSSQSGHNTVSWYQQALGQGPQFIFQYYREEENGRGNFPPRFSGLQFPNYSSELNVNALELDDSALYLCASSLMGPNTGELFFGEGSRLTVL.

In its sample, this clonotype was seen many times. This chain links TRBV11-3 with TRBJ1-1; D remains unclear. Germline CDR1 SGHNT, CDR2 YENEEA. Trimming stripped 0 bases from V and 3 bases from J, with 5 bases between. There are 13 residues in the CDR3. The CDR3 spells CASSLDSDTEAFF. In DNA, the CDR3 is TGTGCCAGCAGCTTAGACTCCGACACTGAAGCTTTCTTT.

The CDR3 here is CASSRTGRAYEQFF. CDR3 nucleotide sequence: TGTGCCAGCAGCCGGACGGGCCGAGCCTATGAGCAGTTCTTC. This chain joins TRBV6-1 and TRBJ2-1; no definite D call. V gave up 6 bases and J gave up 8 bases, with 17 bases separating them. The CDR3 spans 14 residues. Germline V CDR1 and CDR2: MNHNS, SASEGT.

This clonotype came up a few times. The rearrangement links TRBV6-5 to TRBJ2-7; possible D gene TRBD1, 6 bases. Trimming removed 6 bases from V and 5 bases from J, with 14 bases in between. Germline CDR1 reads MNHEY; CDR2 reads SVGAGI. This CDR3 contains 13 residues. CDR3 in DNA: TGTGCCAGCAGGACAGGACAGAGCAACGAGCAGTACTTC. Its protein is CASRTGQSNEQYF.

This clonotype was observed at least ten times. V gene TRBV2 combines with J gene TRBJ1-4; 9 nucleotides line up with TRBD1. The V gene end was trimmed by 6 bases and the J gene end by 8 bases; junction bases not matched to a gene: 10. Germline-derived CDR1 and CDR2 are SNHLY and FYNNEI. The CDR3 totals 15 residues. The CDR3 nucleotides are TGTGCCAGCAGATATACAGGGGGCGCGAAAGAAAAACTGTTTTTT. Translated, it gives CASRYTGGAKEKLFF.